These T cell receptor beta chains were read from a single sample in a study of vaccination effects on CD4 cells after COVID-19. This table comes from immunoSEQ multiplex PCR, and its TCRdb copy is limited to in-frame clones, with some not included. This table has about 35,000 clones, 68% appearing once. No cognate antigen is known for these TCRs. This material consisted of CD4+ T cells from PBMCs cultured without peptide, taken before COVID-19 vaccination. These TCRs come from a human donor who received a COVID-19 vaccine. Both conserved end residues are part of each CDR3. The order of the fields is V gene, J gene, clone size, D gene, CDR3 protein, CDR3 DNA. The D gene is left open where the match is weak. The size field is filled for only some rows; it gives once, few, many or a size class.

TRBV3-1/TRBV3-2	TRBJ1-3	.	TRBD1	CASTPGTGGNTIYF	TGTGCCAGCACCCCCGGGACAGGGGGAAACACCATATATTTT
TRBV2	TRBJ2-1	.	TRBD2	CASSEGGTSRMDPSSYNEQFF	TGTGCCAGCAGTGAAGGGGGGACTAGCCGCATGGACCCCTCTTCCTACAATGAGCAGTTCTTC
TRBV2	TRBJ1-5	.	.	CASSDMPNQPQHF	TGTGCCAGCAGTGACATGCCCAATCAGCCCCAGCATTTT
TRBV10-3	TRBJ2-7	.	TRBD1	CAISDFGMTGASYEQYF	TGTGCCATCAGTGACTTCGGGATGACAGGGGCCTCCTACGAGCAGTACTTC
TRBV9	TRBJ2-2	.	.	CASSGRWAGELFF	TGTGCCAGCAGCGGCCGATGGGCCGGGGAGCTGTTTTTT
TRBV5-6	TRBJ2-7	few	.	CASSLRRDPSYEQYF	TGTGCCAGCAGCTTGAGGAGGGACCCTAGCTACGAGCAGTACTTC
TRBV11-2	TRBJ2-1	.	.	CASSDLGYNEQFF	TGTGCCAGCAGCGACTTAGGGTACAATGAGCAGTTCTTC
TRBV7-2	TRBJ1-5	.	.	CASSQSVGRGDQPQHF	TGTGCCAGCAGCCAGAGCGTGGGGCGAGGGGATCAGCCCCAGCATTTT
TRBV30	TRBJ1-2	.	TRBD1	CAWSTQPGGGHGYTF	TGTGCCTGGAGTACCCAACCAGGGGGCGGGCATGGCTACACCTTC
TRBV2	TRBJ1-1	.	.	CASSEAGAEAFF	TGTGCCAGCAGTGAAGCAGGGGCAGAAGCTTTCTTT
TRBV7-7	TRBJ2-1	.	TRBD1	CASSLAGTGDHEQFF	TGTGCCAGCAGCTTAGCCGGGACAGGGGACCATGAGCAGTTCTTC
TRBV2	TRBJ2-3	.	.	CASSVMGGTDTQYF	TGTGCCAGCAGTGTGATGGGGGGCACAGATACGCAGTATTTT
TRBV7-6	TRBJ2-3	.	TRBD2	CASSLKLAGVPTYTDTQYF	TGTGCCAGCAGCTTAAAACTAGCGGGGGTCCCTACTTACACAGATACGCAGTATTTT
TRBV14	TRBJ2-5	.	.	CASSPIPERRETQYF	TGTGCCAGCAGCCCTATTCCGGAGCGCAGGGAGACCCAGTACTTC
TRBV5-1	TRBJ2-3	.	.	CASSFEEGRTDTQYF	TGCGCCAGCAGCTTCGAGGAGGGCCGAACAGATACGCAGTATTTT
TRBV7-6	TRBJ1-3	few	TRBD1	CASSPRQGLSSGNTIYF	TGTGCCAGCAGCCCGAGACAGGGGTTGAGCTCTGGAAACACCATATATTTT
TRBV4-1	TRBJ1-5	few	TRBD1	CASSSPLDRGNQPQHF	TGCGCCAGCAGCTCCCCCCTCGACAGGGGCAATCAGCCCCAGCATTTT
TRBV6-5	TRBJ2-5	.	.	CASSLEWTPQETQYF	TGTGCCAGCAGTCTCGAGTGGACACCCCAAGAGACCCAGTACTTC
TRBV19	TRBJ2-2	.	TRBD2	CASRLAGGTGELFF	TGTGCCAGCAGACTAGCGGGGGGCACCGGGGAGCTGTTTTTT
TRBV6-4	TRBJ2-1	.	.	CASSQEEGNEQFF	TGTGCCAGCAGTCAGGAGGAGGGCAATGAGCAGTTCTTC
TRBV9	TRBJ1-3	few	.	CASSVGTISGNTIYF	TGTGCCAGCAGCGTAGGGACGATCTCTGGAAACACCATATATTTT
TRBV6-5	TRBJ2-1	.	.	CASSSLASGGDEQFF	TGTGCCAGCAGTTCACTAGCTTCCGGAGGGGATGAGCAGTTCTTC
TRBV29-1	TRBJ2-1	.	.	CSEEVYNEQFF	TGCAGCGAGGAGGTCTACAATGAGCAGTTCTTC
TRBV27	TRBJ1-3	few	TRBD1	CASRRTGQGAFYSGNTIYF	TGTGCCAGCAGGCGAACTGGACAGGGGGCTTTTTACTCTGGAAACACCATATATTTT
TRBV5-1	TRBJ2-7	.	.	CASSSSTPYEQYF	TGCGCCAGCAGCTCATCGACCCCCTACGAGCAGTACTTC
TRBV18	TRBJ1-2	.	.	CASNGQGAYGYTF	TGTGCCAGCAATGGACAAGGAGCATATGGCTACACCTTC
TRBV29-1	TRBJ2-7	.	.	CSVTGQVPSYEQYF	TGCAGCGTTACGGGGCAGGTCCCCTCCTACGAGCAGTACTTC
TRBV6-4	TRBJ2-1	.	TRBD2	CASSITSGGAYNEQFF	TGTGCCAGCAGCATAACTAGCGGGGGGGCCTACAATGAGCAGTTCTTC
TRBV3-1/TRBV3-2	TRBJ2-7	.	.	CASSLNKIPDLAPYEQYF	TGTGCCAGCAGCCTTAACAAGATTCCAGACCTGGCCCCCTACGAGCAGTACTTC
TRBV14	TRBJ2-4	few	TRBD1	CASSQAPLTGRLDIQYF	TGTGCCAGCAGCCAAGCCCCACTGACAGGGAGATTGGACATTCAGTACTTC
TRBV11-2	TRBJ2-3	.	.	CASSFRDSPTDTQYF	TGTGCCAGCAGCTTCAGGGACTCTCCCACAGATACGCAGTATTTT
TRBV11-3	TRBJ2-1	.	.	CASSSGPPHEQFF	TGTGCCAGCAGCTCGGGCCCCCCCCATGAGCAGTTCTTC
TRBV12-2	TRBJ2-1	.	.	CASRPGGKQFF	TGTGCAAGTCGGCCCGGGGGGAAGCAGTTCTTC
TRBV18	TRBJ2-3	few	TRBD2	CASSPTGGSPDTQYF	TGTGCCAGCTCACCGACTGGCGGGAGCCCAGATACGCAGTATTTT
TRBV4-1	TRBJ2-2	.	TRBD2	CASSLGLAGKGELFF	TGCGCCAGCAGCTTGGGACTAGCGGGAAAGGGGGAGCTGTTTTTT
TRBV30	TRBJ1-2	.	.	CAWSVGNNYGYTF	TGTGCCTGGAGTGTCGGAAACAACTATGGCTACACCTTC
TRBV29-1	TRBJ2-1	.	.	CSVPIYNEQFF	TGCAGCGTCCCCATCTACAATGAGCAGTTCTTC
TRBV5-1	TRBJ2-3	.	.	CASGQDQDTQYF	TGCGCCAGCGGGCAGGATCAAGATACGCAGTATTTT
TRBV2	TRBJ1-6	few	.	CASRQPRYNSPLHF	TGTGCCAGCAGGCAACCTAGGTACAATTCACCCCTCCACTTT
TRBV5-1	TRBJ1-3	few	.	CASSLQDRNTIYF	TGCGCCAGCAGCTTGCAGGATAGAAACACCATATATTTT
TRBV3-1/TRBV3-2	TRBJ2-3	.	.	CASSRLGVADTQYF	TGTGCCAGCAGCAGACTAGGCGTTGCAGATACGCAGTATTTT
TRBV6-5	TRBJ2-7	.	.	CASSYKGMSSYEQYF	TGTGCCAGCAGTTATAAGGGGATGAGCTCCTACGAGCAGTACTTC
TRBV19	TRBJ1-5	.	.	CASSIKGGGQPQHF	TGTGCCAGTAGTATAAAGGGGGGAGGTCAGCCCCAGCATTTT
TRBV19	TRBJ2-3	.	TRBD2	CASSTAGLPTDTQYF	TGTGCCAGTAGTACAGCGGGACTACCCACAGATACGCAGTATTTT
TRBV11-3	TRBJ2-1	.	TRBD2	CASSSGLAAYNEQFF	TGTGCCAGCAGCTCCGGACTAGCGGCATACAATGAGCAGTTCTTC
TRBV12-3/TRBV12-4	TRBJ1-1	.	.	CASSLIMNTEAFF	TGTGCCAGCAGTTTAATCATGAACACTGAAGCTTTCTTT
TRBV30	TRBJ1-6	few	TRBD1	CAWGTGGSVWSPLHF	TGTGCCTGGGGTACAGGGGGTTCGGTTTGGTCACCCCTCCACTTT
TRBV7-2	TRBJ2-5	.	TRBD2	CASSDSGWTQYF	TGTGCCAGCAGCGATAGCGGGTGGACCCAGTACTTC
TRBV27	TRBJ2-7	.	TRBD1	CASSSTDRAYEQYF	TGTGCCAGCAGTTCCACGGACAGGGCCTACGAGCAGTACTTC
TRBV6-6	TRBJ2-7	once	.	CASSDSGGATYEQYF	TGTGCCAGCAGTGACTCCGGGGGTGCCACCTACGAGCAGTACTTC
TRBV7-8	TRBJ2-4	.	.	CASSLGEERDIQYF	TGTGCCAGCAGCTTAGGGGAGGAAAGGGACATTCAGTACTTC
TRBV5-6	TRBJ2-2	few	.	CASSLLGGRTGELFF	TGTGCCAGCAGCTTGCTGGGTGGGAGAACCGGGGAGCTGTTTTTT
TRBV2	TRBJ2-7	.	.	CASSESRYEQYF	TGTGCCAGCAGTGAATCCAGATACGAGCAGTACTTC
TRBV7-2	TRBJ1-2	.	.	CASSLSSGTLGYTF	TGTGCCAGCAGCTTAAGTTCCGGGACGCTTGGCTACACCTTC
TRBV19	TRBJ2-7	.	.	CASSAAGTLINEQYF	TGTGCCAGTAGTGCAGCAGGGACCCTAATAAACGAGCAGTACTTC
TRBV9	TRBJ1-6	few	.	CASSVRTDGSPLHF	TGTGCCAGCAGCGTACGGACAGACGGTTCACCCCTCCACTTT
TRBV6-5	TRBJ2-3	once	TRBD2	CASSYSSGRGTDTQYF	TGTGCCAGCAGTTACTCGTCCGGGAGGGGGACAGATACGCAGTATTTT
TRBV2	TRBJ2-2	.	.	CASSGVAGYTGELFF	TGTGCCAGCAGTGGAGTGGCAGGGTACACCGGGGAGCTGTTTTTT
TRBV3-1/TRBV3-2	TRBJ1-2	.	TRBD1	CASSQGQVPNYGYTF	TGTGCCAGCAGCCAGGGACAGGTCCCTAACTATGGCTACACCTTC
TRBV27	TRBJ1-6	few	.	CASSRNRASNSPLHF	TGTGCCAGCAGTAGAAACAGGGCTTCTAATTCACCCCTCCACTTT